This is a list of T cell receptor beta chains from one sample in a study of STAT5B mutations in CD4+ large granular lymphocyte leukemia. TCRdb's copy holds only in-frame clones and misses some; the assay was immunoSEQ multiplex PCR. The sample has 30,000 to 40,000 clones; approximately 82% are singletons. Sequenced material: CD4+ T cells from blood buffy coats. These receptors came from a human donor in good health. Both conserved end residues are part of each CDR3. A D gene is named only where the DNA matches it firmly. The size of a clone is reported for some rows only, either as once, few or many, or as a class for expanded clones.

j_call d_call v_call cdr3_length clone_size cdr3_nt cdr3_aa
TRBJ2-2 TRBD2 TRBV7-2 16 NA TGTGCCAGCAGCCGAGCGGGGGGTTTGAACACCGGGGAGCTGTTTTTT CASSRAGGLNTGELFF
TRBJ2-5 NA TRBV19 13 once TGTGCCAGTAGTAATCCGAGACTGGAGACCCAGTACTTC CASSNPRLETQYF
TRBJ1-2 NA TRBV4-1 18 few TGCGCCAGCAGCTATGGGACCCTCCGAGATACGGCTAACTATGGCTACACCTTC CASSYGTLRDTANYGYTF
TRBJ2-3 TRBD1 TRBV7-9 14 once TGTGCCAGCAGCTTGGACAGGGAGACAGATACGCAGTATTTT CASSLDRETDTQYF
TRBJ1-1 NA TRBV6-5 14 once TGTGCCAGCAGTTACCGGCAGGGAGGCACTGAAGCTTTCTTT CASSYRQGGTEAFF
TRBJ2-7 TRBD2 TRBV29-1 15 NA TGCAGCGTTCGCACGCCGGGACTAGTTCGGTACGAGCAGTACTTC CSVRTPGLVRYEQYF
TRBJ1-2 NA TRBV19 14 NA TGTGCCAGTAATCGACCACAGGAAACCTATGGCTACACCTTC CASNRPQETYGYTF
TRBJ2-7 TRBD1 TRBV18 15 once TGTGCCAGCTCAGCCGGGACAGGGGGCTTCCACGAGCAGTACTTC CASSAGTGGFHEQYF
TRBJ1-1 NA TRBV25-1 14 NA TGTGCCAGCAGTGATGTCTTGGTAACAACTGAAGCTTTCTTT CASSDVLVTTEAFF
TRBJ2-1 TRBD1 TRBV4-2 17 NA TGTGCCAGCAGCCAAGGCTTTGGACAGGGGGCAGGAGAGGAGCAGTTCTTC CASSQGFGQGAGEEQFF
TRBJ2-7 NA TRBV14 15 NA TGTGCCAGCAGCCAAGGTTTCGGCAGCACCTACGAGCAGTACTTC CASSQGFGSTYEQYF
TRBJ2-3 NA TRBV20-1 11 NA TGCAGTGCTAGGTATGGAGATACGCAGTATTTT CSARYGDTQYF
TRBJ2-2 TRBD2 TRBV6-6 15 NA TGTGCCAGCAGAAATACGGGGGGGCCGGCCGGGGAGCTGTTTTTT CASRNTGGPAGELFF
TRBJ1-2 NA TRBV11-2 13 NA TGTGCCAGCAGCTTTGAGGGGAACTATGGCTACACCTTC CASSFEGNYGYTF
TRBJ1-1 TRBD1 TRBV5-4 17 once TGTGCCAGCAGCTTGGCGGGACAGGGAAGAACAGGTACTGAAGCTTTCTTT CASSLAGQGRTGTEAFF
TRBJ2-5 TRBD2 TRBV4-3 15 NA TGCGCCAGCAGTACTAGCGGGGGGGCCTCCGAGACCCAGTACTTC CASSTSGGASETQYF
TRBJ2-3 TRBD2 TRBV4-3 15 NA TGCGCCAGCAGCAAAGCGGGGACTAGCACAGATACGCAGTATTTT CASSKAGTSTDTQYF
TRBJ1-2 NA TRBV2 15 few TGTGCCAGCAGAGTTAACAGGGCCCAAAACTATGGCTACACCTTC CASRVNRAQNYGYTF
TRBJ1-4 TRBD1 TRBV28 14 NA TGTGCCAGCAGTCCAACTGGGCCAGGGGGAAAACTGTTTTTT CASSPTGPGGKLFF
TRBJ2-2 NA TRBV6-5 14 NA TGTGCCAGCAGAACGGGGTTAAGTACCGGGGAGCTGTTTTTT CASRTGLSTGELFF
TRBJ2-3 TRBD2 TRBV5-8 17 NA TGTGCCAGCAGCTGGGGACTAGCGGGAAGGTCGACAGATACGCAGTATTTT CASSWGLAGRSTDTQYF
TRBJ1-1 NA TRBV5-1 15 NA TGCGCCAGCAGCGGCACTCGGGGCGTCGGCACTGAAGCTTTCTTT CASSGTRGVGTEAFF
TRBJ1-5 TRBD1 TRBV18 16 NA TGTGCCAGCTCAGCGGGACAGGGGATTAGCAATCAGCCCCAGCATTTT CASSAGQGISNQPQHF
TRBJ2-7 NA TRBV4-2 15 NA TGTGCCAGCAGCCAAGGAGGTGGGACTTCCTACGAGCAGTACTTC CASSQGGGTSYEQYF
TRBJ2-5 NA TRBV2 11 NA TGTGCCAGCAGGAGCGGGGAGACCCAGTACTTC CASRSGETQYF
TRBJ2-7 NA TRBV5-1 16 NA TGCGCCAGCAGCTTGGATATGGGATTGAGGGTCGACGAGCAGTACTTC CASSLDMGLRVDEQYF
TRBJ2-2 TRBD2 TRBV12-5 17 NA TGTGCTAGTGGTTTGCGGAGGCTGGGGGGGGACACCGGGGAGCTGTTTTTT CASGLRRLGGDTGELFF
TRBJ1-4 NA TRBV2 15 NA TGTGCCAGCAGGTCCCTGGGGGCAACTAATGAAAAACTGTTTTTT CASRSLGATNEKLFF
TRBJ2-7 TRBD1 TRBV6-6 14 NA TGTGCCAGCTGCCCCCGGGACAGGATGAGGGAGCAGTACTTC CASCPRDRMREQYF
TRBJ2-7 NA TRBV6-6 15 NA TGTGCCAGCAGTTACGATCCGGGGCCAACCTACGAGCAGTACTTC CASSYDPGPTYEQYF
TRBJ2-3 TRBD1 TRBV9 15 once TGTGCCAGCAGCCCCAGGACAGGGGGCACAGATACGCAGTATTTT CASSPRTGGTDTQYF
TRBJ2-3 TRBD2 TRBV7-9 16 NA TGTGCCAGCAGCTTAGAACTAGCGGGGGTGACAGATACGCAGTATTTT CASSLELAGVTDTQYF
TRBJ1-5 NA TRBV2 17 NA TGTGCCAGCGGGGCGGATACAGGGTATGGGCTCGGTCAGCCCCAGCATTTT CASGADTGYGLGQPQHF
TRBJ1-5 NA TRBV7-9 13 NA TGTGCCAGCAGCGAAAATAGCAATCAGCCCCAGCATTTT CASSENSNQPQHF
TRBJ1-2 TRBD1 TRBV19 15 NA TGTGCCAGTAGGACCCCCCAGGGGGCTCTTAGTGGCTACACCTTC CASRTPQGALSGYTF
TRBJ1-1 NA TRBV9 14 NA TGTGCCAGCAGCCCAAGTAGCAGGAACACTGAAGCTTTCTTT CASSPSSRNTEAFF
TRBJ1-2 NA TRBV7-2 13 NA TGTGCCAGCAGCTTAGACAGGGCTTATGGCTACACCTTC CASSLDRAYGYTF
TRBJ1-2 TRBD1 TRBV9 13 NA TGTGCCAGCTCTGGGACAGGGCACTATGGCTACACCTTC CASSGTGHYGYTF
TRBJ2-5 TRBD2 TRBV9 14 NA TGTGCCAGCAGCGTAGGAGCGGGAGGCGAGACCCAGTACTTC CASSVGAGGETQYF
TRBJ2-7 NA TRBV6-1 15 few TGTGCCAGCAGTGAAGCTGCCCGCCGGAGTGGCGAGCAGTACTTC CASSEAARRSGEQYF
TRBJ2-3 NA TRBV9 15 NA TGTGCCAGCAGCGTTTCAGGGTACAGTAAAGATACGCAGTATTTT CASSVSGYSKDTQYF
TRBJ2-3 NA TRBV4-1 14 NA TGCGCCAGCAGCCAACAGGTACCCACAGATACGCAGTATTTT CASSQQVPTDTQYF
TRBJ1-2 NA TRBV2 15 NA TGTGCCAGCAGTGAGTCTGGTAGGCAGCACTATGGCTACACCTTC CASSESGRQHYGYTF
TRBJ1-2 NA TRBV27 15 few TGTGCCAGCAGTTTATACCCGGCCAGGGAGCATGGCTACACCTTC CASSLYPAREHGYTF
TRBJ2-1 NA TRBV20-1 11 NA TGCAGTACAGACAGCTACAATGAGCAGTTCTTC CSTDSYNEQFF
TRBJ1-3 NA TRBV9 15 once TGTGCCAGCAGCCCTCTACGGAGCTCTGGAAACACCATATATTTT CASSPLRSSGNTIYF
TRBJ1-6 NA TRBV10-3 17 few TGTGCCATCAGTGAAAATGGTGGGGGCAGCCTTAATTCACCCCTCCACTTT CAISENGGGSLNSPLHF
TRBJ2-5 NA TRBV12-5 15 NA TGTGCTAGTGGTTTGGGACAGGACAGGGAGGGGACCCAGTACTTC CASGLGQDREGTQYF
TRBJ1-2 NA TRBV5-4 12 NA TGTGCCAGCAGCTTTAGCAGAGATGGCTACACCTTC CASSFSRDGYTF
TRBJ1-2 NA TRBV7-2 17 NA TGTGCCAGCAGCATCAGCCGGGTGGGACAAAGAGTCTATGGCTACACCTTC CASSISRVGQRVYGYTF
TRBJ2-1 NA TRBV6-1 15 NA TGTGCCAGCAGTAGCCTTTGGGGGAACTACAATGAGCAGTTCTTC CASSSLWGNYNEQFF